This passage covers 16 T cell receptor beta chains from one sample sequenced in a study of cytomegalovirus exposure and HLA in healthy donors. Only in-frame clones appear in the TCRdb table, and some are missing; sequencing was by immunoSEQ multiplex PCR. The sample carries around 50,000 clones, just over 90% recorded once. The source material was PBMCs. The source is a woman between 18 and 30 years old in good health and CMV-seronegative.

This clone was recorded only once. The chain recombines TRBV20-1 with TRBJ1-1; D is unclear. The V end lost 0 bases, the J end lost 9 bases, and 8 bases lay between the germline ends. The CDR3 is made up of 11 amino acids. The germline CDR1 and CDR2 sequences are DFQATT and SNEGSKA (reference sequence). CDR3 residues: CSAREAGKAFF. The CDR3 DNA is TGCAGTGCTAGAGAGGCGGGAAAAGCTTTCTTT.

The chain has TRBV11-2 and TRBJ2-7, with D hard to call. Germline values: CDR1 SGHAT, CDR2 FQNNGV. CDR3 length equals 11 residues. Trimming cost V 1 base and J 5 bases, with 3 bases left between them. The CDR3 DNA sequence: TGTGCCAGCAGCTTAGTTAACGAGCAGTACTTC. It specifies CASSLVNEQYF.

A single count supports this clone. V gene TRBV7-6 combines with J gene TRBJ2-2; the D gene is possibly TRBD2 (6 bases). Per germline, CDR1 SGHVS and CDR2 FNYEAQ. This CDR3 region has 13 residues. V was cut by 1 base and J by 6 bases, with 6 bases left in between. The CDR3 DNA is TGTGCCAGCAGCTTAGGGGGGGCCGGGGAGCTGTTTTTT. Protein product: CASSLGGAGELFF.

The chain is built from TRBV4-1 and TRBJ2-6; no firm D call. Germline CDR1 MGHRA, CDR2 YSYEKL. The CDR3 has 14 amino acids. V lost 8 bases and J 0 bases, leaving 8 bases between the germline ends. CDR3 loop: CASRGLSGANVLTF. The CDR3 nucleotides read TGCGCCAGCCGTGGGCTCTCTGGGGCCAACGTCCTGACTTTC.

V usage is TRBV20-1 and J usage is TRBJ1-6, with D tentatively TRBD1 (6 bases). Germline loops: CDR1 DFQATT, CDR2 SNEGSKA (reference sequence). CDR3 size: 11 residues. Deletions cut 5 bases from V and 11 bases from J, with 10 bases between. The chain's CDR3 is CSAPSGAPLHF. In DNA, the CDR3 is TGCAGTGCTCCCTCAGGGGCACCCCTCCACTTT.

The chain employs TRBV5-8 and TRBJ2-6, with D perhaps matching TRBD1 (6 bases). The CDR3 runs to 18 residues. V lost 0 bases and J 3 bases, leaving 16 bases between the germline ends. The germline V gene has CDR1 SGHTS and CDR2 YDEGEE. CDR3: CASSLELTGFGGANVLTF. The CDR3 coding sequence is TGTGCCAGCAGCTTGGAGCTGACAGGTTTTGGTGGGGCCAACGTCCTGACTTTC.

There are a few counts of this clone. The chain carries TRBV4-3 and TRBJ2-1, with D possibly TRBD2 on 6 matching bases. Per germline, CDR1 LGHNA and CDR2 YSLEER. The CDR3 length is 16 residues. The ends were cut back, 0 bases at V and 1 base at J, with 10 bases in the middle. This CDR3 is CASSQEIGGSYNEQFF. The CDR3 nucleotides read TGCGCCAGCAGCCAAGAGATCGGAGGGTCCTACAATGAGCAGTTCTTC.

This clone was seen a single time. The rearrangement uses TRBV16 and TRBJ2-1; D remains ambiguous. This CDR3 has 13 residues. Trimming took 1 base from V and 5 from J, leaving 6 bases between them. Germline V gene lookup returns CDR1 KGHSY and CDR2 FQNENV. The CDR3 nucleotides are TGTGCCAGCAGCCAATGGAGCGACAATGAGCAGTTCTTC. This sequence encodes CASSQWSDNEQFF.

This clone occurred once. The CDR3 DNA sequence: TGTGCCAGCAGCTTACGACAGTTGTTCAATGAGCAGTTCTTC. Translation gives CASSLRQLFNEQFF. The V call is TRBV11-3, the J call TRBJ2-1; weak D call: TRBD1 (5 bases). Germline CDR1 and CDR2: SGHNT and YENEEA. The CDR3 sequence is 14 residues long. V was trimmed by 2 bases and J by 6 bases, leaving 11 bases between them. Filled out from reference TRBV11-3 and TRBJ2-1, the complete variable domain reads EAGVVQSPRYKIIEKKQPVAFWCNPISGHNTLYWYLQNLGQGPELLIRYENEEAVDDSQLPKDRFSAERLKGVDSTLKIQPAELGDSAVYLCASSLRQLFNEQFFGPGTRLTVL.

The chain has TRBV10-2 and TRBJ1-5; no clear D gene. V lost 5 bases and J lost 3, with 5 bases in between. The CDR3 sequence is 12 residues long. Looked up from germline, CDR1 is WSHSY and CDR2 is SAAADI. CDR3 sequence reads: CASSHFNQPQHF. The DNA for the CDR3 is TGCGCCAGCAGTCATTTCAATCAGCCCCAGCATTTT.

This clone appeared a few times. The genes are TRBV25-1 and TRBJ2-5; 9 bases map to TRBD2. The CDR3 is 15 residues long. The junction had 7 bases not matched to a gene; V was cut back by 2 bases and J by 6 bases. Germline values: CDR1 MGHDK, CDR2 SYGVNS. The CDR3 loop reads CASSEIAGGPKTQYF. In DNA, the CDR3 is TGTGCCAGCAGTGAAATTGCGGGGGGGCCCAAGACCCAGTACTTC.

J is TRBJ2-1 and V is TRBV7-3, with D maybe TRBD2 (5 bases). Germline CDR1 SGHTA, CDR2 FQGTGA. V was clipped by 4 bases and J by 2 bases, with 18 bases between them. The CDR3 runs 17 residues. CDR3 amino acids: CASSYTPLTSTYNEQFF. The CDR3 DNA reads TGTGCCAGCAGCTATACCCCGCTCACTAGTACCTACAATGAGCAGTTCTTC.

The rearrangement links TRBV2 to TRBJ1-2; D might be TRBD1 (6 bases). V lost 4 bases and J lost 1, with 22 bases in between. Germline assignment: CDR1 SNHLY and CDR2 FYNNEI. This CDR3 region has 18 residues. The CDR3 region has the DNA TGTGCCAGCAGTGTAATTCCCCTCGACAGGACCCTTAACTATGGCTACACCTTC. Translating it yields CASSVIPLDRTLNYGYTF.

Here the CDR3 DNA reads TGTGCCAGCAGCTTATCGACAACTGGAAACACCATATATTTT. As protein: CASSLSTTGNTIYF. This rearrangement joins TRBV7-9 to TRBJ1-3, with D unresolved. CDR3 length: 14 amino acids. CDR1 is SEHNR, CDR2 FQNEAQ, per germline (reference sequence). Trimming left V 2 bases short and J 2 bases short, with 7 bases between.

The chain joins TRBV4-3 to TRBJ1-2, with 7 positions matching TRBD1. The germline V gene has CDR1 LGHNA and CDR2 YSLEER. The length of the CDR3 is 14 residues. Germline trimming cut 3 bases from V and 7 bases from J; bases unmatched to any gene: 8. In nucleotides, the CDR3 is TGCGCCAGCAGCCAGACAGGGCCGCAGGGTGGCTACACCTTC. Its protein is CASSQTGPQGGYTF.

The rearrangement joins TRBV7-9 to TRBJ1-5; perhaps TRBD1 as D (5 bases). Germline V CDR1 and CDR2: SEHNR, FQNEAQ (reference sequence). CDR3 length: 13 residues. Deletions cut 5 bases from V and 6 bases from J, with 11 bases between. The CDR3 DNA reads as TGTGCCAGCAGCCAGGGCCAGGGTCAGCCCCAGCATTTT. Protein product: CASSQGQGQPQHF.